These 27 T cell receptor beta chains were all obtained from the same sample, sequenced in a study of a mutant IDH1 vaccine in newly diagnosed glioma (dated by TCRdb to the early 2020s). The library was prepared using the immunoSEQ multiplex PCR assay. TCRdb carries this immuneACCESS record with in-frame sequences only. Its versions omit some clonotypes, under half of them owing to an unresolved V gene in the studies checked, with the rest unexplained. The sample contains about 56,000 clones, approximately 75% of them found a single time. The ten largest clones capture 5.3% of the sample. Reading the label with the study, this specimen's time point is: week 47, end of study. Every vaccine dose consisted of 300 ug of a 20-mer mutant IDH1 peptide in Montanide, administered subcutaneously together with topical imiquimod. Their antigens remain unidentified. This specimen was PBMCs, taken from a glioma patient whose treatment included an IDH1 peptide vaccine. These TCRs come from a man aged 50 to 60 with glioma.

The chain employs TRBV30 and TRBJ2-7, with TRBD2 as a possible D gene (6 bases). This CDR3 is 14 amino acids long. CDR1 is GTSNPN and CDR2 is SVGIG in the germline V gene (reference sequence). V lost 4 bases and J lost 7, with 20 bases in between. The CDR3 here is CAWTVGLFGNEQYF. CDR3 sequence (DNA): TGTGCCTGGACTGTCGGACTATTCGGTAATGAGCAGTACTTC.

CDR3 bases: TGTGCCAGCGAACCGCCCCGCTCGGGGAACTATGGCTACACCTTC. Encoded protein: CASEPPRSGNYGYTF. This chain connects TRBV21-1 to TRBJ1-2. TRBV21-1 is described as a pseudogene. The CDR3 consists of 15 residues.

The V and J genes are TRBV7-2 and TRBJ1-1; D unresolved. Germline assignment: CDR1 SGHTA and CDR2 FQGNSA. There are 12 residues in the CDR3. V was shortened by 3 bases and J by 5 bases, with 7 bases between the two germline ends. CDR3 DNA sequence: TGTGCCAGCAGCTTTACGGGAACTGAAGCTTTCTTT. As protein: CASSFTGTEAFF.

The J gene is TRBJ2-2, the V gene TRBV19, with 7 bases matching TRBD2. This CDR3 is 15 amino acids long. V dropped 8 bases and J dropped 5; count of bases not matched to a gene: 11. Germline values: CDR1 LNHDA, CDR2 SQIVND (reference sequence). The CDR3 sequence is CASLGTGEGTGELFF. In DNA form, the CDR3 reads TGTGCCAGTCTGGGTACGGGGGAGGGGACCGGGGAGCTGTTTTTT.

In this sample, this clone turned up a few times. V gene TRBV2 combines with J gene TRBJ1-6, with D unresolved. Germline CDR1 SNHLY, CDR2 FYNNEI. V was trimmed by 1 base and J by 9 bases, leaving 4 bases between them. The CDR3 has 12 amino acids. The CDR3 sequence is CASSEEVSPLHF. In DNA, the CDR3 is TGTGCCAGCAGTGAAGAGGTTTCACCCCTCCACTTT.

In the case of this clone: Other nucleotide sequences in the sample specify the same CDR3. The chain recombines TRBV19 with TRBJ2-5, with D possibly matching TRBD2 (6 bases). The CDR3 is 13 residues long. Per the germline V gene, CDR1 is LNHDA and CDR2 is SQIVND (reference sequence). V lost 4 bases, J lost 2 bases, and 8 bases lay in between. The chain's CDR3 is CASSTGSQETQYF. CDR3 DNA: TGTGCCAGTAGTACCGGGAGTCAAGAGACCCAGTACTTC.

The V gene is TRBV7-8, the J gene TRBJ1-4; a weak D match, TRBD1 (5 bases). Looked up from germline, CDR1 is SGHVS and CDR2 is FQNEAQ. V was shortened by 0 bases and J by 0 bases, with 8 bases between the two germline ends. This CDR3 spans 16 amino acids. DNA for the CDR3: TGTGCCAGCAGCTTAGCGTGGGGGGCAACTAATGAAAAACTGTTTTTT. This sequence encodes CASSLAWGATNEKLFF.

The gene calls are TRBV5-1 and TRBJ1-1, with a possible D match to TRBD1 (6 bases). This CDR3 has 12 amino acids. Germline V gene data show CDR1 as SGHRS and CDR2 as YFSETQ. Trimming removed 4 bases from V and 3 bases from J, with 7 bases in between. CDR3: CASSPGDTEAFF. CDR3 nucleotides: TGCGCCAGCAGCCCAGGGGACACTGAAGCTTTCTTT.

The genes are TRBV9 and TRBJ2-2, with D possibly matching TRBD1 (6 bases). Trimming left V 7 bases short and J 1 base short, with 8 bases between. Germline CDR1 reads SGDLS; CDR2 reads YYNGEE. The CDR3 runs to 13 residues. The CDR3 nucleotides are TGTGCCAGCCAACAGGGGAACACCGGGGAGCTGTTTTTT. Protein: CASQQGNTGELFF.

There are a few counts of this clone. The genes are TRBV9 and TRBJ1-1, with a possible D match to TRBD1 (5 bases). The CDR3 is 13 amino acids. V was cut by 0 bases and J by 3 bases, with 6 bases left in between. Looked up from germline, CDR1 is SGDLS and CDR2 is YYNGEE. CDR3 loop: CASSVGGDTEAFF. In DNA form, the CDR3 reads TGTGCCAGCAGCGTAGGGGGGGACACTGAAGCTTTCTTT.

V and J are TRBV11-3 and TRBJ2-2, with 9 bases lining up with TRBD1. V shed 3 bases and J 1 base; nucleotides not matched to a gene: 3. The CDR3 consists of 16 residues. CDR1 SGHNT and CDR2 YENEEA come from the germline V gene. This chain's CDR3 is CASSLGTGLNTGELFF. The CDR3 nucleotides read TGTGCCAGCAGCTTGGGGACAGGGTTGAACACCGGGGAGCTGTTTTTT.

This clone was recorded many times. The rearrangement uses TRBV14 and TRBJ2-7, with TRBD1 matching over 8 bases. The CDR3 runs 14 residues. The junction had 3 bases not matched to a gene; V was cut back by 4 bases and J by 1 base. CDR1 and CDR2 (germline): SGHDN, FVKESK. Written as DNA, the CDR3 is TGTGCCAGCAGCCTCGGACAGGGTTCCTACGAGCAGTACTTC. It encodes CASSLGQGSYEQYF.

This chain connects TRBV14 to TRBJ1-2; D might be TRBD1 (5 bases). The V gene lost 4 bases and the J gene lost 8 bases, with 20 bases spanning the gap. The CDR3 spans 15 residues. The germline gives CDR1 SGHDN, CDR2 FVKESK. Here the CDR3 reads CASSRMGGGMFGYTF. The DNA of the CDR3 is TGTGCCAGCAGCCGAATGGGCGGGGGGATGTTCGGCTACACCTTC. Full variable domain (missing parts from reference TRBV14 and TRBJ1-2): EAGVTQFPSHSVIEKGQTVTLRCDPISGHDNLYWYRRVMGKEIKFLLHFVKESKQDESGMPNNRFLAERTGGTYSTLKVQPAELEDSGVYFCASSRMGGGMFGYTFGSGTRLTVV.

This chain links TRBV4-3 with TRBJ2-3; 10 bases match TRBD1. J lost 6 bases, V lost 0 bases, and 9 bases had no gene match. Germline V gene sequence: CDR1 LGHNA, CDR2 YSLEER. This CDR3 has 17 residues. The CDR3 sequence: CASSQDRGQGSWDTQYF. Written as DNA, the CDR3 is TGCGCCAGCAGCCAAGATAGGGGACAGGGGTCTTGGGATACGCAGTATTTT.

This chain connects TRBV9 to TRBJ2-2; D ambiguous. Trimming cost V 2 bases and J 4 bases, with 9 bases left between them. CDR1 is SGDLS, CDR2 YYNGEE, per germline. The CDR3 has 14 amino acids. CDR3 residues: CASSVLVSTGELFF. CDR3 nucleotide sequence: TGTGCCAGCAGCGTCCTCGTGAGCACCGGGGAGCTGTTTTTT.

This clone was seen only a few times. The V and J genes are TRBV5-1 and TRBJ2-7; possibly TRBD1 for D (5 bases). This CDR3 has 14 residues. CDR1 and CDR2 from the germline V gene are SGHRS and YFSETQ. V was pared by 4 bases and J by 4 bases, with 15 bases between. The CDR3 DNA reads TGCGCCAGCAGCCCAAACCCCGCAGGGTACGAGCAGTACTTC. This encodes CASSPNPAGYEQYF.

The rearrangement joins TRBV5-1 to TRBJ1-1; tentatively, D is TRBD1 (6 bases). This CDR3 comprises 18 residues. Trimming pared 4 bases from V and 0 bases from J, leaving 22 bases between. CDR1 SGHRS and CDR2 YFSETQ come from the germline V gene. The CDR3: CASSAKGGASSMNTEAFF. In DNA, the CDR3 is TGCGCCAGCAGCGCTAAAGGGGGGGCCTCTTCTATGAACACTGAAGCTTTCTTT.

The chain recombines TRBV5-4 with TRBJ2-5; 9 nucleotides align to TRBD1. The germline V gene has CDR1 SGHNT and CDR2 YYREEE (reference sequence). V lost 6 bases to trimming and J lost 1 base; unmatched junction nucleotides: 4. The CDR3 is 14 residues long. CDR3 sequence: CASTLGQGQETQYF. CDR3 coding DNA: TGTGCCAGCACTCTGGGACAGGGCCAAGAGACCCAGTACTTC.

The rearrangement joins TRBV13 to TRBJ1-4; the D is unclear. CDR1 is PRHDT and CDR2 is FYEKMQ in the germline V gene (reference sequence). There are 14 residues in the CDR3. V was trimmed by 0 bases and J by 5 bases, leaving 7 bases between them. CDR3 bases: TGTGCCAGCAGCTTAGGACAGCTAAATGAAAAACTGTTTTTT. It yields the protein CASSLGQLNEKLFF.

The CDR3 DNA reads as TGTGCCAGCAGTTACTCGTGGGACTTGGACACCGGGGAGCTGTTTTTT. It specifies CASSYSWDLDTGELFF. The V and J genes are TRBV6-5 and TRBJ2-2; D possibly corresponds to TRBD2 (6 bases). Germline values: CDR1 MNHEY, CDR2 SVGAGI. The V gene lost 0 bases and the J gene lost 3 bases, with 11 bases spanning the gap. The CDR3 totals 16 residues.

The rearrangement uses TRBV5-1 and TRBJ2-1; D remains ambiguous. Germline values: CDR1 SGHRS, CDR2 YFSETQ. The CDR3 runs to 13 residues. Trimming left V 0 bases short and J 5 bases short, with 6 bases between. CDR3 loop: CASSLDPHNEQFF. The CDR3 nucleotides read TGCGCCAGCAGCTTGGACCCTCACAATGAGCAGTTCTTC. The whole variable domain, filled in from reference TRBV5-1 and TRBJ2-1, reads KAGVTQTPRYLIKTRGQQVTLSCSPISGHRSVSWYQQTPGQGLQFLFEYFSETQRNKGNFPGRFSGRQFSNSRSEMNVSTLELGDSALYLCASSLDPHNEQFFGPGTRLTVL.

The CDR3 DNA is TGTGCCAGCAGCTCGCCGCGTGACGGGCGGTATGGCTACACCTTC. Translating it yields CASSSPRDGRYGYTF. V gene TRBV5-4 combines with J gene TRBJ1-2; no definite D call. Germline V CDR1 and CDR2: SGHNT, YYREEE (reference sequence). The CDR3 extends over 15 amino acids. V shed 3 bases and J shed 5 bases, with 17 bases lying between them.

This clone occurred once. This chain connects TRBV7-3 to TRBJ2-7, with D perhaps TRBD1 (5 bases). Per the germline V gene, CDR1 is SGHTA and CDR2 is FQGTGA. The ends were cut back, 0 bases at V and 3 bases at J, with 6 bases in the middle. This CDR3 is built from 13 residues. CDR3 loop: CASSLTGDYEQYF. The CDR3, as DNA: TGTGCCAGCAGCTTAACAGGGGACTACGAGCAGTACTTC.

The chain has TRBV10-2 and TRBJ2-1, with 7 bases matching TRBD1. CDR1 and CDR2 from the germline V gene are WSHSY and SAAADI. The CDR3 extends over 15 amino acids. Unmatched junction bases numbered 10, after V lost 8 bases and J lost 3 bases. The CDR3 sequence: CASESRQGFYNEQFF. The CDR3 bases are TGCGCCAGCGAAAGTCGACAGGGATTCTACAATGAGCAGTTCTTC.

The chain carries TRBV9 and TRBJ1-4, with unresolved D. CDR1 is SGDLS, CDR2 YYNGEE, per germline. The CDR3 has 13 amino acids. Trimming took off 3 bases at V and 0 bases at J, with 3 bases between the two ends. CDR3 DNA: TGTGCCAGCAGCGGGGCAACTAATGAAAAACTGTTTTTT. Translated: CASSGATNEKLFF.

The V gene is TRBV6-4, the J gene TRBJ2-5, with 8 bases aligning to TRBD2. Germline V gene sequence: CDR1 MRHNA, CDR2 SNTAGT. Germline trimming cut 0 bases from V and 2 bases from J; bases unmatched to any gene: 5. The CDR3 is 16 residues long. Here the CDR3 reads CASSDSLAGPQETQYF. In DNA, the CDR3 is TGTGCCAGCAGTGACTCGTTAGCGGGGCCTCAAGAGACCCAGTACTTC.

The rearrangement links TRBV5-1 to TRBJ2-7, with D tentatively TRBD1 (5 bases). The CDR3 totals 15 residues. Germline values: CDR1 SGHRS, CDR2 YFSETQ. The germline V and J ends were trimmed by 4 bases and 0 bases, with 14 bases remaining between them. The CDR3 bases are TGCGCCAGCAGCACGGACATCCAGAGCTCCTACGAGCAGTACTTC. This encodes CASSTDIQSSYEQYF.